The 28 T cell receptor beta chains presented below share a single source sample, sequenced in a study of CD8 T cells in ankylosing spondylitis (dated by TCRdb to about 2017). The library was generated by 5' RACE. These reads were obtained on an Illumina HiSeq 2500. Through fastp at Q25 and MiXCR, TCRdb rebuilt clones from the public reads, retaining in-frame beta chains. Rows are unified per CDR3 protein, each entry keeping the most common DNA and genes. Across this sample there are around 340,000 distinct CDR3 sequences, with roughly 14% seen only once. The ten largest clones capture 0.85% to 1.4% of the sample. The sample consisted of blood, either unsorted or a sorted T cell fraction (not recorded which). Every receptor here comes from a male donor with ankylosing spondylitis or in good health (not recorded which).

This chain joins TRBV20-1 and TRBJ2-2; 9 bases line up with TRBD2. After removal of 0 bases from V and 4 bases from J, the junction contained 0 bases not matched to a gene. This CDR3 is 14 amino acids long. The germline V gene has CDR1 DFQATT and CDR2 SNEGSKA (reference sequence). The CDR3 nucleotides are TGCAGTGCTAGAGAAGCGGGAGGCACCGGGGAGCTGTTTTTT. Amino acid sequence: CSAREAGGTGELFF.

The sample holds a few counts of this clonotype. The CDR3 nucleotides are TGTGCCAGCAGCTCACATGAATACGAGCAGTACTTC. Its translation: CASSSHEYEQYF. The V and J genes are TRBV11-3 and TRBJ2-7; unclear D gene. The CDR3 contains 12 residues. Trimming left V 4 bases short and J 4 bases short, with 8 bases between. Looked up from germline, CDR1 is SGHNT and CDR2 is YENEEA.

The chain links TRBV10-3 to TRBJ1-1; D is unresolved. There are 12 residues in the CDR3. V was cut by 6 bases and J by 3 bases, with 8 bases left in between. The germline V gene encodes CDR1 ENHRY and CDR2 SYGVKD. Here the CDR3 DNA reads TGTGCCATCAGAGATGGATACACTGAAGCTTTCTTT. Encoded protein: CAIRDGYTEAFF.

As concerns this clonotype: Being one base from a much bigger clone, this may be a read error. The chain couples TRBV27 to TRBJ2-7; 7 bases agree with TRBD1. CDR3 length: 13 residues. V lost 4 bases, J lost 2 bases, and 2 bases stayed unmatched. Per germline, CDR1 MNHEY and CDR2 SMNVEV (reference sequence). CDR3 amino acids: CASSYDRAYEQYF. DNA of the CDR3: TGTGCCAGCAGTTACGACAGGGCCTACGAGCAGTACTTC.

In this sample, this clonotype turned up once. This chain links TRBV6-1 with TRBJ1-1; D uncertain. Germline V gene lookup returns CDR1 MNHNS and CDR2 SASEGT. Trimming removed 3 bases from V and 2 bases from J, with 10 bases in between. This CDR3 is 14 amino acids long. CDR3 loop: CASSEGILNTEAFF. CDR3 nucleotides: TGTGCCAGCAGTGAGGGCATCCTAAACACTGAAGCTTTCTTT.

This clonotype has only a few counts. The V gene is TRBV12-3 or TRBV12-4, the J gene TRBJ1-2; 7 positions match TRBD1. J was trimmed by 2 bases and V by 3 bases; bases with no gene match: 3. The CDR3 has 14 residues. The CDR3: CASSLSQGNYGYTF. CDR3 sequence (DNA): TGTGCCAGCAGTTTGTCACAGGGGAACTATGGCTACACCTTC.

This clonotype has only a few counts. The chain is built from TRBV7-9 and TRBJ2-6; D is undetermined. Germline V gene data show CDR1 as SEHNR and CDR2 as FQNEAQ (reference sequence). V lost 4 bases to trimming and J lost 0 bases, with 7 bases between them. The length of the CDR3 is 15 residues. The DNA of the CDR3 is TGTGCCAGCAGCTCCAGCCTCTCTGGGGCCAACGTCCTGACTTTC. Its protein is CASSSSLSGANVLTF.

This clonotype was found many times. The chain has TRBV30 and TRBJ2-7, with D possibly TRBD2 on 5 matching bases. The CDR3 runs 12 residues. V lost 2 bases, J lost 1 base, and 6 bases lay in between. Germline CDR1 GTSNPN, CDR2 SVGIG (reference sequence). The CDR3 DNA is TGTGCCTGGAGTCGGGATTCCTACGAGCAGTACTTC. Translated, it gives CAWSRDSYEQYF.

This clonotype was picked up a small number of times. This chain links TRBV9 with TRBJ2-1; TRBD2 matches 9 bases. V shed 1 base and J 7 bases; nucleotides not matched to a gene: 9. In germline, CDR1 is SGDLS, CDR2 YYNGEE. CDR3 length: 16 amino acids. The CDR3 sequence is CASSVSGGLGSNEQFF. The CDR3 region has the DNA TGTGCCAGCAGCGTAAGCGGGGGGTTGGGTTCGAATGAGCAGTTCTTC.

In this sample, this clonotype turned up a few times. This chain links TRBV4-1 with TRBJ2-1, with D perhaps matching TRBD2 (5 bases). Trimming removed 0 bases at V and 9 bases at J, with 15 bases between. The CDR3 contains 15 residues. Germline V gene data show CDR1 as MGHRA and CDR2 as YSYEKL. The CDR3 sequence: CASSQDRVGRGEQFF. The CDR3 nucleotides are TGCGCCAGCAGCCAAGATCGGGTAGGGAGAGGTGAGCAGTTCTTC.

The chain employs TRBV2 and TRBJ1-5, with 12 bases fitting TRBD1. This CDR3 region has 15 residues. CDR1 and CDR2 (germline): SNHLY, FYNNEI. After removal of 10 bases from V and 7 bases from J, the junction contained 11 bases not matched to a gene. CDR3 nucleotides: TGTGCCACCACCGAAGGGACAGGGGGCCGACAGCCCCAGCATTTT. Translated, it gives CATTEGTGGRQPQHF.

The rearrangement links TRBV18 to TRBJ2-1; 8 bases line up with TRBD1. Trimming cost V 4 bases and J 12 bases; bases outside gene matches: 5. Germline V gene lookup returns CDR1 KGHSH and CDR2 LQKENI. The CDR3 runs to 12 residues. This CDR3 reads CASSLGQGAQFF. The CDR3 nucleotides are TGTGCCAGCTCACTAGGACAGGGTGCGCAGTTCTTC.

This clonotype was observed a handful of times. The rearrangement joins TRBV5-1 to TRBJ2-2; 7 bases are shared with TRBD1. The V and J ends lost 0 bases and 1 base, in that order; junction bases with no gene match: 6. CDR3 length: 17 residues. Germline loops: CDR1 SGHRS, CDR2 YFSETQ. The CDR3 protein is CASSLGPGTVNTGELFF. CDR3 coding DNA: TGCGCCAGCAGCTTGGGTCCCGGGACAGTGAACACCGGGGAGCTGTTTTTT.

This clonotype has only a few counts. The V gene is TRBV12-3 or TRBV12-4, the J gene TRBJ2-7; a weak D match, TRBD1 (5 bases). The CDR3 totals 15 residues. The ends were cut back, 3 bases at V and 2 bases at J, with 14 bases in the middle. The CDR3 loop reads CASSLTTANPYEQYF. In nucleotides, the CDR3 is TGTGCCAGCAGTTTGACGACAGCCAATCCCTACGAGCAGTACTTC.

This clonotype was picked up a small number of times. CDR3 loop: CASSLGGGSGVFTEAFF. DNA for the CDR3: TGCGCCAGCAGCTTGGGAGGAGGCTCGGGGGTTTTCACTGAAGCTTTCTTT. J is TRBJ1-1 and V is TRBV5-1, with D tentatively TRBD1 (5 bases). Germline CDR1 SGHRS, CDR2 YFSETQ. The CDR3 has 17 amino acids. Trimming removed 0 bases from V and 4 bases from J, with 19 bases in between.

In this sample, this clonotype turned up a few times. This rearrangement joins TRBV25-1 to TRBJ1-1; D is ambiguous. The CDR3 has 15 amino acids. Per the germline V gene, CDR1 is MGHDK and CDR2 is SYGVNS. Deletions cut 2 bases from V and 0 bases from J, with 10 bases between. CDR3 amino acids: CASSERGGLNTEAFF. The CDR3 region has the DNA TGTGCCAGCAGTGAACGAGGAGGTCTGAACACTGAAGCTTTCTTT.

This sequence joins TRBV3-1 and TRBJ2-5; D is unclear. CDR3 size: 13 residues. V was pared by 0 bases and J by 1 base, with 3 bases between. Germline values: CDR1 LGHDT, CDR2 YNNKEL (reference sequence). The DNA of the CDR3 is TGTGCCAGCAGCCAAGAACGCCAAGAGACCCAGTACTTC. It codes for CASSQERQETQYF.

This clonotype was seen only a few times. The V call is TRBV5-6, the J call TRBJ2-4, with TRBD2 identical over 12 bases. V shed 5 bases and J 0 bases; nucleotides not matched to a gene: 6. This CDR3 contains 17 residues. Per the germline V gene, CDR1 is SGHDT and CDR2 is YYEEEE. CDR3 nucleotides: TGTGCCAGCAGGCATCTAGCGGGAGGGGTAGCCAAAAACATTCAGTACTTC. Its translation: CASRHLAGGVAKNIQYF.

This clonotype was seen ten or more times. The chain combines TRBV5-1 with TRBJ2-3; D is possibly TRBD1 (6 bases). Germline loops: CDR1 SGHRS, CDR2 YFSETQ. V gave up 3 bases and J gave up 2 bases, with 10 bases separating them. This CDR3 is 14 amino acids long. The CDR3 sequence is CASSSGQSTDTQYF. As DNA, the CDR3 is TGCGCCAGCAGCTCAGGACAGTCCACAGATACGCAGTATTTT.

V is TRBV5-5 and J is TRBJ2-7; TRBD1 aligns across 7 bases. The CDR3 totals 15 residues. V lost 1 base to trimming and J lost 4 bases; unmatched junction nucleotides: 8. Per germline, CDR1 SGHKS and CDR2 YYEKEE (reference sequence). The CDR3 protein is CASSLSATGNYEQYF. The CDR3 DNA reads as TGTGCCAGCAGCTTGAGCGCGACAGGGAATTACGAGCAGTACTTC.

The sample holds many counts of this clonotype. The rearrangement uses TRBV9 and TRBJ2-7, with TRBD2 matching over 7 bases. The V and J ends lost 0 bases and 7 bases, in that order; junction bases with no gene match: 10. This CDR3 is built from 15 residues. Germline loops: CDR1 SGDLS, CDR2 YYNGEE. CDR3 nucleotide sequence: TGTGCCAGCAGCGTAGGGATTTTAGCGGGTGGGGAGCAGTACTTC. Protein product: CASSVGILAGGEQYF.

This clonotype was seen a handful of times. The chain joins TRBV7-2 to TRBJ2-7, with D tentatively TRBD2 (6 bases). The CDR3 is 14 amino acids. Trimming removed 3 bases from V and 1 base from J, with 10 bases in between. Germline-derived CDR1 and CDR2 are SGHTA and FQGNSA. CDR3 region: CASSFPSESYEQYF. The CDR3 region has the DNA TGTGCCAGCAGCTTTCCTAGCGAGTCCTACGAGCAGTACTTC.

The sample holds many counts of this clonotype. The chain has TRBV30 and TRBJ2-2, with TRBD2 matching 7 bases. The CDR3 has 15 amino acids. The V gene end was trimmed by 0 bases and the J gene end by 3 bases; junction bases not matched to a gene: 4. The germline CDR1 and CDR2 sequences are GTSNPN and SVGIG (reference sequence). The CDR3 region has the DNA TGTGCCTGGAGTGTCTCAGGGAGGGACACCGGGGAGCTGTTTTTT. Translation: CAWSVSGRDTGELFF.

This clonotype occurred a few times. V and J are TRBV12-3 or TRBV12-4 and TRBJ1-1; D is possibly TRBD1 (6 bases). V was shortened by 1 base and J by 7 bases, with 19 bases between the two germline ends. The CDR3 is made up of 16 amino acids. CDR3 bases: TGTGCCAGCAGTTTAGGTCAGGGGATGGGTTTTGGTGAAGCTTTCTTT. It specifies CASSLGQGMGFGEAFF.

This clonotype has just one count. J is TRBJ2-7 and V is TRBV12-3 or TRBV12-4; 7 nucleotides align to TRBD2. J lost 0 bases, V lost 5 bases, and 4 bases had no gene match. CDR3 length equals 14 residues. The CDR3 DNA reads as TGTGCCAGCAGTCGAGCGGGGTCCTCCTACGAGCAGTACTTC. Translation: CASSRAGSSYEQYF.

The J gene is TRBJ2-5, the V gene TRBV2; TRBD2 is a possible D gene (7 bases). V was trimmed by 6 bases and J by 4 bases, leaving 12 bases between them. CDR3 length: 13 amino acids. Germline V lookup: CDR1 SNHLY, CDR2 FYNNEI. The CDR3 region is CASRGGRLETQYF. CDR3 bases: TGTGCCAGCAGGGGGGGGCGTTTAGAGACCCAGTACTTC.

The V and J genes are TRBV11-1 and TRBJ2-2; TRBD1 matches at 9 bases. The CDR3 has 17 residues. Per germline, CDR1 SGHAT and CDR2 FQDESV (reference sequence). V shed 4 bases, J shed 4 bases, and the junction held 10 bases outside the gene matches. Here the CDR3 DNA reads TGTGCCAGCAGCTCTAAACCGGGACAGGGTTCCACCGGGGAGCTGTTTTTT. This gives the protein CASSSKPGQGSTGELFF.

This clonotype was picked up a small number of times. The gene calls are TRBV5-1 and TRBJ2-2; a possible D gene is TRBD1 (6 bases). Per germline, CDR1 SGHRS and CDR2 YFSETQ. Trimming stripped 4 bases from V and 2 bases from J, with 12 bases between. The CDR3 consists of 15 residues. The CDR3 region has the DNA TGCGCCAGCAGCGGCCGGGACACCAACACCGGGGAGCTGTTTTTT. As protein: CASSGRDTNTGELFF. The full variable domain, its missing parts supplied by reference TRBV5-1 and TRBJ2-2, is KAGVTQTPRYLIKTRGQQVTLSCSPISGHRSVSWYQQTPGQGLQFLFEYFSETQRNKGNFPGRFSGRQFSNSRSEMNVSTLELGDSALYLCASSGRDTNTGELFFGEGSRLTVL.